This T cell receptor (beta chain) was documented in a study of blood T cells in healthy people across ages. This CDR3 comprises 15 residues. Trimming left V 5 bases short and J 0 bases short, with 11 bases between. Germline CDR1 is SGHTA and CDR2 is FQGNSA. Every participating donor contributed 7.5 to 10 milliliters of peripheral blood through a draw. Isolation of PBMCs gave at least 7 million cells per sample. With regard to this clonotype: The antigen remains unidentified.

Overall study results and limits: Per million T cells, the diversity of TCR beta decreased roughly linearly as age advanced. Estimated diversity that came from one million T cells was considered an underestimate.

A second PCR, run for roughly 7 to 12 cycles, used a sample-barcoded 5' primer plus a J-beta primer mix. TCRdb re-called the 5' RACE reads with MiXCR, one entry per CDR3 protein. The table lists 800,000 to 950,000 distinct CDR3 sequences, about 29% of them singletons. In addition, the sample was reused for a study of T cells of mothers and their children.

Sequencing was done on a sample of blood. The TCR originated in a woman between 40 and 50 years old in good health. The V gene is TRBV7-2, the J gene TRBJ1-5; weak D call: TRBD1 (5 bases). The CDR3 DNA reads as TGTGCCAGCAGCGCTGGGGCGTATAGCAATCAGCCCCAGCATTTT. It translates to CASSAGAYSNQPQHF.